Below are 8 T cell receptor beta chains sequenced from a single sample in a study of T cells in Graves' hyperthyroidism and ophthalmopathy. Amplified regions were TCR beta CDR3 sequences from RNA transcripts. The primer set for the first-round RT-PCR of the TCR CDR3 was HTBI. TCRdb recomputed calls from the multiplex PCR reads with MiXCR, one row per CDR3 protein. This table holds 600,000 to 800,000 distinct CDR3 sequences, 30% to 40% found once. The sample was blood. These receptor sequences come from a middle-aged woman with Graves' hyperthyroidism.

This clonotype was counted ten times or more. The CDR3 here is CASNYRGLNTEAFF. CDR3 bases: TGTGCCAGCAATTACAGAGGGCTAAACACTGAAGCTTTCTTT. The V call is TRBV2, the J call TRBJ1-1; no reliable D call. Trimming took off 7 bases at V and 2 bases at J, with 14 bases between the two ends. CDR1 is SNHLY, CDR2 FYNNEI, per germline. The length of the CDR3 is 14 residues.

This chain connects TRBV4-1 to TRBJ2-7; 7 bases map to TRBD1. J was trimmed by 0 bases and V by 4 bases; bases with no gene match: 6. The CDR3 spans 15 residues. Germline assignment: CDR1 MGHRA and CDR2 YSYEKL. Written as DNA, the CDR3 is TGCGCCAGCAGCCCTACTTGGACAGGCTCCTACGAGCAGTACTTC. Translating it yields CASSPTWTGSYEQYF.

This clonotype has more than one count but fewer than ten. This chain joins TRBV7-2 and TRBJ1-4; no clear D gene. The CDR3 runs 14 residues. Trimming shortened V by 5 bases and J by 3 bases, and 10 bases separated the two germline ends. Germline assignment: CDR1 SGHTA and CDR2 FQGNSA. Here the CDR3 reads CASSLRYSNEKLFF. Here the CDR3 DNA reads TGTGCCAGCAGCCTCCGCTATTCTAATGAAAAACTGTTTTTT.

For this clonotype: A read error may explain this, as a much larger clone is one base away. The CDR3 DNA reads TGTGCCAGCGGCCGGGGAGGAGCCGGGGAGCTGTTTTTT. Residues: CASGRGGAGELFF. The gene calls are TRBV10-3 and TRBJ2-2; perhaps TRBD2 as D (6 bases). This CDR3 has 13 residues. The ends were cut back, 10 bases at V and 6 bases at J, with 15 bases in the middle. The germline V gene encodes CDR1 ENHRY and CDR2 SYGVKD.

There are a few counts of this clonotype. This CDR3 is missing its conserved last phenylalanine or tryptophan, likely due to a read error. The chain's CDR3 is CASSMAGGVTEAFS. DNA of the CDR3: TGTGCCAGTAGTATGGCAGGGGGAGTCACTGAAGCTTTCTCT. The chain couples TRBV19 to TRBJ1-1; 7 bases line up with TRBD1. The trim removed 3 bases at V and 4 bases at J, leaving 5 bases unmatched. CDR3 length: 14 residues. CDR1 LNHDA and CDR2 SQIVND come from the germline V gene (reference sequence).

The CDR3 loop reads CASSQGTGGRDSPLHF. The CDR3 coding sequence is TGTGCCAGCAGCCAGGGGACAGGGGGCAGGGATTCACCCCTCCACTTT. The rearrangement joins TRBV7-2 to TRBJ1-6; TRBD1 matches at 12 bases. Germline CDR1 SGHTA, CDR2 FQGNSA. CDR3 size: 16 residues. Germline trimming cut 5 bases from V and 8 bases from J; bases unmatched to any gene: 7.

The chain combines TRBV29-1 with TRBJ1-1; D ambiguous. V lost 3 bases to trimming and J lost 0 bases, with 11 bases between them. The CDR3 is 14 residues long. Germline V gives CDR1 SQVTM, CDR2 ANQGSEA. The CDR3 region is CSVDDGVLNTEAFF. Written as DNA, the CDR3 is TGCAGCGTTGACGACGGGGTGTTGAACACTGAAGCTTTCTTT.

In this sample, this clonotype turned up many times. The gene calls are TRBV7-2 and TRBJ1-2; 8 bases match TRBD1. CDR1 and CDR2 (germline): SGHTA, FQGNSA. The CDR3 is 14 amino acids. V was pared by 5 bases and J by 8 bases, with 10 bases of the junction left unmatched. CDR3 in amino acids: CASSPPDRVGGYTF. CDR3 sequence (DNA): TGTGCCAGCAGCCCGCCGGACAGGGTCGGCGGCTACACCTTC.